This T cell receptor beta chain emerged from a study of blood T cells in healthy people across ages. V gave up 6 bases and J gave up 3 bases; unmatched junction bases: 11. Per the germline V gene, CDR1 is SQVTM and CDR2 is ANQGSEA. The CDR3 length is 14 residues. Combining a sample-barcoded 5' primer with a J-beta primer mix, a second PCR ran for 7 to 11 cycles. TCRdb ran MiXCR on the 5' RACE reads and lists one entry per CDR3 protein. The sample yields about 800,000 distinct CDR3 sequences, approximately 25% seen once. This clonotype was detected only a few times. The sample also formed part of further work on T cells of mothers and their children. That work states: In this cohort, donors were a few healthy Caucasian mothers plus their six children.

The sample comprised blood. The rearrangement joins TRBV29-1 to TRBJ2-7; TRBD2 agrees at 7 bases. This clonotype originated in a boy between 10 and 17 years old in good health. CDR3 DNA: TGCAGCGTCGAAACTAGCGCAACGGTCTACGAGCAGTACTTC. Its translation is CSVETSATVYEQYF.